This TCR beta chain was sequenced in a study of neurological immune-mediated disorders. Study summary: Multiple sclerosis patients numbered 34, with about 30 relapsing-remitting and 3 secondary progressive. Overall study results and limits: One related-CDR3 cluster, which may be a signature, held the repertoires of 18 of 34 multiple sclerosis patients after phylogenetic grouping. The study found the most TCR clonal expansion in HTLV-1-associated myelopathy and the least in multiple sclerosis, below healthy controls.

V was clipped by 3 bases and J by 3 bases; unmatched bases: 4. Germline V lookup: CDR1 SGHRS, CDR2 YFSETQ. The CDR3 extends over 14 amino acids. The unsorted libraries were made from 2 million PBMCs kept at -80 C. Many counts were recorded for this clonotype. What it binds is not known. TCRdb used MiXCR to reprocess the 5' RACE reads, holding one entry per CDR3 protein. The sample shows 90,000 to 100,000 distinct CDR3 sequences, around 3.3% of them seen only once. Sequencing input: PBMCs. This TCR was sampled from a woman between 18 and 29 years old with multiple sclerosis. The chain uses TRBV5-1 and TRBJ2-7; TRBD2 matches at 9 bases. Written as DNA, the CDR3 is TGCGCCAGCAGCTGGGGACTAGCCCGCTACGAGCAGTACTTC. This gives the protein CASSWGLARYEQYF.